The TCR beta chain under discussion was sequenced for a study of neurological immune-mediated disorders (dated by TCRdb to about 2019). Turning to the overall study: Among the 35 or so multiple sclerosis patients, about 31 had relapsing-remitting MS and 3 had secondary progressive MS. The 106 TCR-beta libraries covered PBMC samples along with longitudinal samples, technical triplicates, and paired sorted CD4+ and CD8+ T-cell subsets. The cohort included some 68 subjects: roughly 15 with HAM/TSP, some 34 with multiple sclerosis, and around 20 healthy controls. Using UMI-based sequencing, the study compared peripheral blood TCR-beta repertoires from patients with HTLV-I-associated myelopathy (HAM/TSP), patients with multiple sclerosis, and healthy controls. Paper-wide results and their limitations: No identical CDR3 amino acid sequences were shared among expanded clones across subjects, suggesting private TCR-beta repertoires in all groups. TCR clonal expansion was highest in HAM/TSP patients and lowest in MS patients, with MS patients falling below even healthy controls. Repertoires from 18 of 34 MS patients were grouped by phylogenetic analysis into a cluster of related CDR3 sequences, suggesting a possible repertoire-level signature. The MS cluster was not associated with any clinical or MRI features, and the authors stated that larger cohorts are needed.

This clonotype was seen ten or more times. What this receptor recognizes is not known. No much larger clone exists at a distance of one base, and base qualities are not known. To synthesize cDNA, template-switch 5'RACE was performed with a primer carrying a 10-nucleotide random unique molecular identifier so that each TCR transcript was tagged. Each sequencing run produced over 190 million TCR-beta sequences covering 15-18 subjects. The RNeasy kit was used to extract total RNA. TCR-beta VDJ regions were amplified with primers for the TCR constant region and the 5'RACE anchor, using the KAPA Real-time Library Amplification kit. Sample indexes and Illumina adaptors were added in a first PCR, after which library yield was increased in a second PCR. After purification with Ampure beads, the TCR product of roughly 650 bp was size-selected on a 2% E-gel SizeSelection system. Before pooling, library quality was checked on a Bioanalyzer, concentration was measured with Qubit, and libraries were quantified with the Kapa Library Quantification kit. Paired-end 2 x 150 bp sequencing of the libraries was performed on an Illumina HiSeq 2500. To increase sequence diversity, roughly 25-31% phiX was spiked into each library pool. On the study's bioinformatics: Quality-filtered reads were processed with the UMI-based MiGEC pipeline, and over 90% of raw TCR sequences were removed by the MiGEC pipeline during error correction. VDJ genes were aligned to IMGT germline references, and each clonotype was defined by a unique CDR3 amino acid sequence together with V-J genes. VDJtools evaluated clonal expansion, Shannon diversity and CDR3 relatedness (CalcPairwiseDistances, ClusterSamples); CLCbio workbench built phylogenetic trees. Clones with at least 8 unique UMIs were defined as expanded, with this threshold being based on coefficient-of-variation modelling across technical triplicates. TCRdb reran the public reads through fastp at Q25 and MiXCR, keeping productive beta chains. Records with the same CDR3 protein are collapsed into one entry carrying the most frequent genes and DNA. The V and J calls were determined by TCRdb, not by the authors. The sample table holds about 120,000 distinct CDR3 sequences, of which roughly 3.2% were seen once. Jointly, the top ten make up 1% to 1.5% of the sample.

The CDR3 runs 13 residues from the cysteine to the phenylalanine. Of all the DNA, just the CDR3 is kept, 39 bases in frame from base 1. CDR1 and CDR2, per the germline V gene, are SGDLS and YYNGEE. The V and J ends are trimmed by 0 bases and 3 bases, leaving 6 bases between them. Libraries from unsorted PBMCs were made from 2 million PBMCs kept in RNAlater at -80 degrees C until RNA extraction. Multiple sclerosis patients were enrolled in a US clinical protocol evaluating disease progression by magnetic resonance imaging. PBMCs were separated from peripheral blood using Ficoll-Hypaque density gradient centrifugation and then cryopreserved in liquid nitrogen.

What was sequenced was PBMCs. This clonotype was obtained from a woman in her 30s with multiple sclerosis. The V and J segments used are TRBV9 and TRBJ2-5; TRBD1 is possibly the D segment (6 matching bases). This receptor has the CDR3 CASSVAGEETQYF. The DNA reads TGTGCCAGCAGCGTAGCAGGGGAAGAGACCCAGTACTTC.